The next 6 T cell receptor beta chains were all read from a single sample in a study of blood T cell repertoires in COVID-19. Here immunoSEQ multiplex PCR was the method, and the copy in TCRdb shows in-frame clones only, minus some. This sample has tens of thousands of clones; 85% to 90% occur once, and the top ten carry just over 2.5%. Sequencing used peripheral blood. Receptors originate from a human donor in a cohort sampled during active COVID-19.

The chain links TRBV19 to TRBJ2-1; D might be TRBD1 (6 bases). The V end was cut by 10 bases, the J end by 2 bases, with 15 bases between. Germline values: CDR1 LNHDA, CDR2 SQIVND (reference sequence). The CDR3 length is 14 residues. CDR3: CATTQGTTYNEQFF. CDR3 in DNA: TGTGCCACTACCCAGGGGACGACCTACAATGAGCAGTTCTTC.

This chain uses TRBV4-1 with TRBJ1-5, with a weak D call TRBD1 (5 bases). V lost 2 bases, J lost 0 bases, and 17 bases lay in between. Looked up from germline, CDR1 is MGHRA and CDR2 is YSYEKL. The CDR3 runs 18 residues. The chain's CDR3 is CASSQLPPTVLSNQPQHF. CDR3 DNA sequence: TGCGCCAGCAGCCAACTGCCTCCGACAGTCCTTAGCAATCAGCCCCAGCATTTT.

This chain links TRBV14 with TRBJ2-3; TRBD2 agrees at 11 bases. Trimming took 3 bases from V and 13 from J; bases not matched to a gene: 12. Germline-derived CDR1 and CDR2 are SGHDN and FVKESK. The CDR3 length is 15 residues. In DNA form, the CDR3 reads TGTGCCAGCAGCCAGCGACTAGCGGGGACACCAACCGAGTATTTT. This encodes CASSQRLAGTPTEYF.

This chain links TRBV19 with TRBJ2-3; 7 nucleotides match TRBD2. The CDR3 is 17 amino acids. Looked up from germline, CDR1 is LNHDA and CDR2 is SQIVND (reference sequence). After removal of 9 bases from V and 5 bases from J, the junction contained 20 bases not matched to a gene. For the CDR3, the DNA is TGTGCCAGCCGGGGTTATACTCCAGGCGGGAGCGAAGATACGCAGTATTTT. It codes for CASRGYTPGGSEDTQYF. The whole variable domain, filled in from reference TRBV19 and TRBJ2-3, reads DGGITQSPKYLFRKEGQNVTLSCEQNLNHDAMYWYRQDPGQGLRLIYYSQIVNDFQKGDIAEGYSVSREKKESFPLTVTSAQKNPTAFYLCASRGYTPGGSEDTQYFGPGTRLTVL.

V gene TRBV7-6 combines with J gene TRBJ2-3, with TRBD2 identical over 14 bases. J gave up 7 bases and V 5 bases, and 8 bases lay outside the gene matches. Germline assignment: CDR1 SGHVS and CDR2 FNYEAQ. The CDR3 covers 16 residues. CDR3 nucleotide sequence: TGTGCCAGCAGCCCGGGACTAGCGGGAGAAAGGAATACGCAGTATTTT. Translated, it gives CASSPGLAGERNTQYF. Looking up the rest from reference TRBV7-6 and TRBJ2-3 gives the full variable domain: GAGVSQSPRYKVTKRGQDVALRCDPISGHVSLYWYRQALGQGPEFLTYFNYEAQQDKSGLPNDRFSAERPEGSISTLTIQRTEQRDSAMYRCASSPGLAGERNTQYFGPGTRLTVL.

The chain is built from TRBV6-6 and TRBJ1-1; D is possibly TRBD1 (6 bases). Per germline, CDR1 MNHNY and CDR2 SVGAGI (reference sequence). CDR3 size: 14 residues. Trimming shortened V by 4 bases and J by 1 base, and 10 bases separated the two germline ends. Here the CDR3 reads CASSFRGENTEAFF. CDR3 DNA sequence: TGTGCCAGCAGTTTCAGGGGCGAGAACACTGAAGCTTTCTTT.